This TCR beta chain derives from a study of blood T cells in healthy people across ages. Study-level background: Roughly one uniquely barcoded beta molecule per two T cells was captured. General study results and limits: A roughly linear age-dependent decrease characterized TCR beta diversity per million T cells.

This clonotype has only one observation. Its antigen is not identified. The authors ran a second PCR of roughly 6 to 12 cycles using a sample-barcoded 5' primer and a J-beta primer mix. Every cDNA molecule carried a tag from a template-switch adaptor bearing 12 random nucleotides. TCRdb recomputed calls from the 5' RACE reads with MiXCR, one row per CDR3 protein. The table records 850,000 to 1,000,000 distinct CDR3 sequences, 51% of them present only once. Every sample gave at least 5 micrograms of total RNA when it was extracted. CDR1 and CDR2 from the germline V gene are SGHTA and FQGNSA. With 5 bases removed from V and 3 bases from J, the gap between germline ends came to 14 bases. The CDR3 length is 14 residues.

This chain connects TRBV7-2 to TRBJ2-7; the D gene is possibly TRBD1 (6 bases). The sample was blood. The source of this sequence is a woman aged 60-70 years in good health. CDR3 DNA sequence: TGTGCCAGCAGCAGACGCGCGGACAGCTACGAGCAGTACTTC. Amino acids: CASSRRADSYEQYF.